This T cell receptor beta chain appears in the sequencing data of a study of CD4 T cells in relation to SARS-CoV-2 and coronaviruses. Study in general: Convalescent donors were aged about 21 to 72, with median roughly 42 years.

Per germline, CDR1 SNHLY and CDR2 FYNNEI. The CDR3 extends over 14 amino acids. V was trimmed by 2 bases and J by 10 bases, leaving 12 bases between them. Generated by immunoSEQ multiplex PCR, the TCRdb table keeps only in-frame clones and is missing some. The data contain some 60,000 clones, 92% of them singletons. The chain carries TRBV2 and TRBJ1-6; D unclear. Source material: naive CD4+ T cells from PBMCs. Subset here: naive CD4+ T cells isolated by negative enrichment. The origin of this receptor is an adult with COVID-19. CDR3 amino acids: CASSEYIGWSPLHF. The CDR3 coding sequence is TGTGCCAGCAGTGAATACATAGGTTGGTCACCCCTCCACTTT.